One sample yielded the 8 T cell receptor beta chains listed below, sequenced in a study of T cells in women clearing cervical HPV infection. Assay used: immunoSEQ multiplex PCR; TCRdb lists only in-frame clones, some missing. This sample's table reports 19,000 or so clones. The sample taken for sequencing was blood buffy coat. The receptor set was obtained from a woman between 18 and 70 years old with a cervical HPV16 infection that either progressed to CIN3+ or cleared (not recorded which).

Concerning this clone: Read sequence stops 3 residues before the CDR3 end, and the germline J gene provides the missing end. V and J are TRBV27 and TRBJ2-2; D may be TRBD1 (5 bases). The CDR3 is made up of 18 amino acids. The V end lost 3 bases, the J end lost 4 bases, and 21 bases lay between the germline ends. Looked up from germline, CDR1 is MNHEY and CDR2 is SMNVEV (reference sequence). CDR3 DNA (partial): TGTGCCAGCAGTTTTAGGGGTGGTTGGAGAGGCGGCACCGGGGAG. This translates into CASSFRGGWRGGTGE. In full, the CDR3 is CASSFRGGWRGGTGELFF.

Details on this clone: The read is 3 residues too short to cover the CDR3 end, so that end is filled in from the germline J gene. The chain carries TRBV5-1 and TRBJ2-2; 12 bases fit TRBD2. The germline V gene has CDR1 SGHRS and CDR2 YFSETQ. The CDR3 runs to 15 residues. The V and J ends lost 4 bases and 6 bases, in that order; junction bases with no gene match: 4. CDR3 region: CASSLRLAGAGELFF. CDR3 DNA, as far as it was read: TGCGCCAGCAGCCTAAGACTAGCGGGAGCCGGGGAG.

Remarks on this clone: The read halts 3 residues ahead of the CDR3 end, with the missing end drawn from the germline J gene. The chain joins TRBV7-6 to TRBJ1-1; D is perhaps TRBD1 (5 bases). CDR1 and CDR2 (germline): SGHVS, FNYEAQ. The CDR3 is 16 residues long. CDR3 region: CASSLTPETENNEAFF. The sequenced CDR3 bases are TGTGCCAGCAGCTTAACCCCCGAGACAGAGAACAATGAG.

Notes on this clone: The read halts 3 residues ahead of the CDR3 end, with the missing end drawn from the germline J gene. This chain uses TRBV4-2 with TRBJ2-7, with 12 nucleotides matching TRBD2. CDR1 is LGHNA and CDR2 is YNFKEQ in the germline V gene. Germline trimming cut 1 base from V and 0 bases from J; bases unmatched to any gene: 1. CDR3 length: 16 residues. CDR3 DNA (partial): TGTGCCAGCAGCCAAGGGACTAGCGGGATCTCCTACGAG. Translation gives CASSQGTSGISYE. The whole CDR3 sequence reads CASSQGTSGISYEQYF.

Concerning this clone itself: The read falls 3 residues short of the CDR3 end, and the missing part is taken from the germline J gene. The rearrangement uses TRBV20-1 and TRBJ1-2, with a possible D match to TRBD1 (5 bases). The CDR3 runs 13 residues. Trimming stripped 6 bases from V and 4 bases from J, with 15 bases between. CDR1 DFQATT and CDR2 SNEGSKA come from the germline V gene (reference sequence). The sequenced part of the CDR3 DNA is TGCAGTGCCTCGGTTCAGGGTGGCTATGGC. Protein sequence: CSASVQGGYG. The entire CDR3 reads CSASVQGGYGYTF.

A remark on this clone: Read sequence stops 3 residues before the CDR3 end, and the germline J gene provides the missing end. The chain joins TRBV5-1 to TRBJ2-3, with no clear D. This CDR3 comprises 14 residues. Germline CDR1 and CDR2: SGHRS and YFSETQ. Trimming left V 0 bases short and J 2 bases short, with 7 bases between. CDR3 DNA (partial): TGCGCCAGCAGCTTGGGTCATTCCACAGATACG. Residues: CASSLGHSTDT. Given in full, the CDR3 is CASSLGHSTDTQYF.

With respect to this clone: The read terminates 3 residues before the CDR3 end, so the remaining end is supplied by the germline J gene. The chain uses TRBV5-1 and TRBJ1-3, with D possibly matching TRBD1 (6 bases). CDR3 length: 19 residues. V lost 1 base to trimming and J lost 0 bases, with 20 bases between them. Per the germline V gene, CDR1 is SGHRS and CDR2 is YFSETQ. The CDR3 sequence: CASSLFWDNEAFSGNTIYF. The part of the CDR3 DNA that was read is TGCGCCAGCAGCTTGTTTTGGGACAACGAGGCTTTCTCTGGAAACACC.

A note on this clone: Read coverage stops 3 residues before the CDR3 terminus; the germline J gene supplies the remainder. The V gene is TRBV7-2, the J gene TRBJ2-1, with TRBD2 as a possible D gene (5 bases). The germline gives CDR1 SGHTA, CDR2 FQGNSA. The CDR3 sequence is 12 residues long. V shed 5 bases and J shed 3 bases, with 5 bases lying between them. CDR3 amino acids: CASSAGYNEQFF. The part of the CDR3 DNA that was read is TGTGCCAGCAGCGCGGGCTACAATGAG.